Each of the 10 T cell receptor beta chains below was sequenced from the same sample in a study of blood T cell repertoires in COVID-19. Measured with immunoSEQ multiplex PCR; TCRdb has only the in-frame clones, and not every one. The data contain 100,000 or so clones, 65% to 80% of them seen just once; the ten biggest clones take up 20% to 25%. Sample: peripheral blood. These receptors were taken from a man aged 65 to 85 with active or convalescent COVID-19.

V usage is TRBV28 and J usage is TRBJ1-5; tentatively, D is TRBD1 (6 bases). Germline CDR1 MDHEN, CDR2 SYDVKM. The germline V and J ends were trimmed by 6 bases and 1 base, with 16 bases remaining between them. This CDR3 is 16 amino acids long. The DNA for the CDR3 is TGTGCCAGCAGCGCTACACAGGGTATCAGCAATCAGCCCCAGCATTTT. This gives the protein CASSATQGISNQPQHF. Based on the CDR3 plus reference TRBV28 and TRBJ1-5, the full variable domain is DVKVTQSSRYLVKRTGEKVFLECVQDMDHENMFWYRQDPGLGLRLIYFSYDVKMKEKGDIPEGYSVSREKKERFSLILESASTNQTSMYLCASSATQGISNQPQHFGDGTRLSIL.

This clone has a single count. CDR3 region: CSARASGDYEQYF. The DNA for the CDR3 is TGCAGCGCCCGGGCTAGCGGAGATTACGAGCAGTACTTC. This chain uses TRBV29-1 with TRBJ2-7; 7 bases map to TRBD2. With V trimmed by 7 bases and J by 4 bases, 10 bases remained unmatched. The CDR3 totals 13 residues. The germline V gene has CDR1 SQVTM and CDR2 ANQGSEA.

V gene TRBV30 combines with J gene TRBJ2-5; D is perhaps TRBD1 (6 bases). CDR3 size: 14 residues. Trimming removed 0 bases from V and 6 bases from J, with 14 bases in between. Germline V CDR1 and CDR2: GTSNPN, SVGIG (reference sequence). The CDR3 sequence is CAWSVLTGGKTQYF. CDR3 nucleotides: TGTGCCTGGAGTGTACTGACAGGTGGGAAGACCCAGTACTTC.

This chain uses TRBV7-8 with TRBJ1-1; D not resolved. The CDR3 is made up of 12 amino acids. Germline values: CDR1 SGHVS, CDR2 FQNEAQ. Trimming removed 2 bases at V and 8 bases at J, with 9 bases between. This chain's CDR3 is CASSLMAEEAFF. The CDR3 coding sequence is TGTGCCAGCAGCTTAATGGCAGAAGAAGCTTTCTTT.

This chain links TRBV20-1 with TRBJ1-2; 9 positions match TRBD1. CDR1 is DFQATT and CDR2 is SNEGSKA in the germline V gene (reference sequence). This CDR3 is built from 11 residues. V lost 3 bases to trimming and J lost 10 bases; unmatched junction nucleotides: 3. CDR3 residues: CSASGDRDYTF. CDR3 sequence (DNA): TGCAGTGCTAGTGGGGACAGGGACTACACCTTC.

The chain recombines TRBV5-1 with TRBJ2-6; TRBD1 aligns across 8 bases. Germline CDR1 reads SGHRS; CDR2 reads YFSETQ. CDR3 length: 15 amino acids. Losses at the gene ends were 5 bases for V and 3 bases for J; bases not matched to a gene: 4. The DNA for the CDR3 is TGCGCCAGCAGACCAGGGGGCGGTGGGGCCAACGTCCTGACTTTC. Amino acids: CASRPGGGGANVLTF.

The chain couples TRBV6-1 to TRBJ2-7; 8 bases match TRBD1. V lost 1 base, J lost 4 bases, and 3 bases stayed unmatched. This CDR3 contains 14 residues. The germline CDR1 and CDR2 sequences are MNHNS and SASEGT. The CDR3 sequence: CASSEDRGRYEQYF. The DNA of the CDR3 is TGTGCCAGCAGTGAAGACAGGGGGAGGTACGAGCAGTACTTC.

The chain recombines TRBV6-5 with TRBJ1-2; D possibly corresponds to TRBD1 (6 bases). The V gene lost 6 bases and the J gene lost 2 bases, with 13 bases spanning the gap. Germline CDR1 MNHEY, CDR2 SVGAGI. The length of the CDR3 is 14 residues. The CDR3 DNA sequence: TGTGCCAGCAGCCAACAGGGCCCCAACTATGGCTACACCTTC. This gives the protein CASSQQGPNYGYTF.

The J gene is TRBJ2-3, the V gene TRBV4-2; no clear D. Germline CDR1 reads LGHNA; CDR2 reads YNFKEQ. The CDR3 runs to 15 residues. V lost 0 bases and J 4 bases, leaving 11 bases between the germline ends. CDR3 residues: CASSQEYGSPDTQYF. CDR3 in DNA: TGTGCCAGCAGCCAAGAATATGGCTCCCCAGATACGCAGTATTTT.

As DNA, the CDR3 is TGTGCCATCAGTGAGTCTATCCCAGGGCGACAAGAGACCCAGTACTTC. Translating gives CAISESIPGRQETQYF. The chain employs TRBV10-3 and TRBJ2-5, with a possible D match to TRBD1 (5 bases). Germline CDR1 reads ENHRY; CDR2 reads SYGVKD. CDR3 length equals 16 residues. V was shortened by 0 bases and J by 2 bases, with 13 bases between the two germline ends.